The TCR beta chain described here comes from a study of CD8+ T cells in alopecia areata. General observations from the study: Possibly as an HLA-related effect, TCR sharing across patients appeared less clear than in mice. Alopecia totalis/universalis scalp especially showed more expanded CD8+ clones than normal scalp.

Treatment given: oral pan-JAK inhibitor, 5-10 mg twice daily. The V and J ends lost 4 bases and 5 bases, in that order; junction bases with no gene match: 12. The V gene's germline CDR1 is SGHVS and CDR2 FNYEAQ. CDR3 length: 16 amino acids. A remark on this clone: Its cognate antigen is unknown.

RNA, once extracted, was reverse transcribed into cDNA for use as the sequencing template. Profiled with immunoSEQ multiplex PCR; TCRdb holds only in-frame clones, not every one. The table lists 170,000 or so clones, roughly 50% of them singletons. The sequence was obtained from a human donor with alopecia areata. The chain is built from TRBV7-6 and TRBJ2-3, with TRBD2 matching 7 bases. The sequencing here drew on CD8+ T cells sorted from blood, taken at week 24, from a patient treated with tofacitinib. The CDR3 protein is CASSSGTTLEGDTQYF. The CDR3 DNA sequence: TGTGCCAGCAGCTCAGGGACTACCCTGGAGGGAGATACGCAGTATTTT.